Below, one T cell receptor (beta chain) is given with its context. Its antigen remains unknown. The V gene's germline CDR1 is MNHEY and CDR2 SMNVEV (reference sequence). The V end was cut by 3 bases, the J end by 0 bases, with 9 bases between. The CDR3 runs to 16 residues. Clones were sequenced by immunoSEQ multiplex PCR, and TCRdb holds only the in-frame ones, with some missing. The repertoire has 70,000 to 75,000 clones, roughly 80% of them found once; the top ten carry about 51%. This entry belongs to a study of T cell responses to AZD1222 COVID-19 vaccine. Findings of the study overall: The peak T cell response came first, and repertoires were sampled only after it.

Specimen: peripheral blood, collected 28 days after the second AZD1222 dose. The rearrangement uses TRBV27 and TRBJ1-6; no clear D gene. This clonotype was sampled from an adult who received the AZD1222 COVID-19 vaccine. CDR3 loop: CASSFNPHSYNSPLHF. For the CDR3, the DNA is TGTGCCAGCAGTTTCAATCCCCACTCCTATAATTCACCCCTCCACTTT.